Following are 26 T cell receptor beta chains from one sample sequenced in a study of patients and donors after allogeneic stem cell transplantation (dated by TCRdb to 2018 to 2020). The receptor library was made with RT-PCR. Instrument used: NextSeq 550. Using fastp at Q25 and MiXCR, TCRdb reprocessed the public reads and kept productive beta chains. Here each entry gathers all rows of one CDR3 protein and keeps the most common genes and DNA. This sample lists some 87,000 distinct CDR3 sequences; about 48% were detected once. Around 55% of the sample rests with the top ten. The sequenced sample consisted of blood, either unsorted or a sorted T cell fraction (not recorded which). These TCRs come from a human donor who was either an allogeneic HSCT recipient or a stem cell or donor lymphocyte infusion donor (not recorded which). It is not recorded whose cells these are; they may come from a transplant donor.

The V and J genes are TRBV28 and TRBJ1-2; no firm D call. Trimming shortened V by 6 bases and J by 3 bases, and 11 bases separated the two germline ends. This CDR3 has 13 residues. Germline V gives CDR1 MDHEN, CDR2 SYDVKM. The CDR3 DNA is TGTGCCAGCAGCCGTGTAATGGACTATGGCTACACCTTC. As protein: CASSRVMDYGYTF.

This chain joins TRBV29-1 and TRBJ1-1; the D is unclear. Per the germline V gene, CDR1 is SQVTM and CDR2 is ANQGSEA. Trimming cost V 4 bases and J 4 bases, with 16 bases left between them. There are 14 residues in the CDR3. The CDR3 bases are TGCAGCGTTGCCCTGGGAGTGAGCGGCACTGAAGCTTTCTTT. Translation: CSVALGVSGTEAFF.

The genes are TRBV20-1 and TRBJ1-1; 8 positions agree with TRBD1. CDR1 and CDR2 (germline): DFQATT, SNEGSKA (reference sequence). V lost 3 bases to trimming and J lost 4 bases; unmatched junction nucleotides: 4. The CDR3 extends over 13 amino acids. This chain's CDR3 is CSARPTGGTEAFF. The CDR3 DNA reads as TGCAGTGCTAGGCCCACAGGGGGCACTGAAGCTTTCTTT.

This clonotype has just a few counts. The rearrangement uses TRBV7-2 and TRBJ1-2, with TRBD1 matching over 12 bases. V was pared by 3 bases and J by 4 bases, with 6 bases of the junction left unmatched. Germline CDR1 reads SGHTA; CDR2 reads FQGNSA. CDR3 length: 16 residues. CDR3 DNA: TGTGCCAGCAGCTTCCCCGGGACAGGGGGCGTCTATGGCTACACCTTC. Translating it yields CASSFPGTGGVYGYTF.

This chain uses TRBV20-1 with TRBJ1-5; D remains unclear. V dropped 4 bases and J dropped 0 bases, with 19 bases sitting between them. The CDR3 is 17 amino acids. Germline values: CDR1 DFQATT, CDR2 SNEGSKA (reference sequence). CDR3 nucleotides: TGCAGTGCTACGAACCCGGACCGGCTGTATAGCAATCAGCCCCAGCATTTT. Its protein is CSATNPDRLYSNQPQHF.

The V call is TRBV12-3 or TRBV12-4, the J call TRBJ1-1; D gene uncertain. The CDR3 is 12 residues long. V lost 5 bases and J lost 6, with 10 bases in between. The CDR3 is CASSPIIPEAFF. In DNA form, the CDR3 reads TGTGCCAGCAGTCCCATAATCCCTGAAGCTTTCTTT.

The sample holds a few counts of this clonotype. For the CDR3, the DNA is TGTGCCAGCAGTTTGACTAGCGGGAGCTATGAGCAGTTCTTC. Protein product: CASSLTSGSYEQFF. This chain connects TRBV7-2 to TRBJ2-1; 12 nucleotides align to TRBD2. V lost 6 bases, J lost 8 bases, and 5 bases stayed unmatched. The CDR3 contains 14 residues. CDR1 SGHTA and CDR2 FQGNSA come from the germline V gene. The complete variable domain, with remaining parts taken from reference TRBV7-2 and TRBJ2-1, reads GAGVSQSPSNKVTEKGKDVELRCDPISGHTALYWYRQSLGQGLEFLIYFQGNSAPDKSGLPSDRFSAERTGGSVSTLTIQRTQQEDSAVYLCASSLTSGSYEQFFGPGTRLTVL.

The chain carries TRBV6-6 and TRBJ1-5; no clear D gene. Germline V lookup: CDR1 MNHNY, CDR2 SVGAGI (reference sequence). V gave up 2 bases and J gave up 3 bases, with 8 bases separating them. This CDR3 comprises 14 residues. The CDR3 protein is CASSYATDNQPQHF. The CDR3 coding sequence is TGTGCCAGCAGTTACGCAACAGACAATCAGCCCCAGCATTTT.

V gene TRBV6-1 combines with J gene TRBJ1-6; the D is unclear. The germline V and J ends were trimmed by 0 bases and 7 bases, with 10 bases remaining between them. Germline-derived CDR1 and CDR2 are MNHNS and SASEGT. This CDR3 contains 15 residues. CDR3 protein: CASSEAGMRNSPLHF. CDR3 bases: TGTGCCAGCAGTGAAGCCGGAATGAGGAATTCACCCCTCCACTTT.

The count of this clonotype is one. The CDR3: CSAIRGNQPQHF. CDR3 coding DNA: TGCAGTGCTATCCGGGGGAATCAGCCCCAGCATTTT. This chain joins TRBV20-1 and TRBJ1-5; D is perhaps TRBD1 (5 bases). V lost 4 bases, J lost 4 bases, and 8 bases lay in between. The germline V gene encodes CDR1 DFQATT and CDR2 SNEGSKA (reference sequence). This CDR3 spans 12 amino acids.

This clonotype has just a few counts. As DNA, the CDR3 is TGTGCCAGCAGTCAAAGGGACAGGGTAAACGAAAAACTGTTTTTT. Amino acids: CASSQRDRVNEKLFF. The chain combines TRBV12-3 or TRBV12-4 with TRBJ1-4; 9 nucleotides agree with TRBD1. The V gene end was trimmed by 5 bases and the J gene end by 8 bases; junction bases not matched to a gene: 9. The CDR3 covers 15 residues.

The chain's CDR3 is CASSLGPMNTEAFF. The CDR3 bases are TGCGCCAGCAGCTTGGGCCCTATGAACACTGAAGCTTTCTTT. V usage is TRBV5-1 and J usage is TRBJ1-1; D unresolved. Germline assignment: CDR1 SGHRS and CDR2 YFSETQ. There are 14 residues in the CDR3. Trimming pared 0 bases from V and 0 bases from J, leaving 6 bases between. Full variable domain (missing parts from reference TRBV5-1 and TRBJ1-1): KAGVTQTPRYLIKTRGQQVTLSCSPISGHRSVSWYQQTPGQGLQFLFEYFSETQRNKGNFPGRFSGRQFSNSRSEMNVSTLELGDSALYLCASSLGPMNTEAFFGQGTRLTVV.

The gene calls are TRBV4-3 and TRBJ1-2, with 7 bases matching TRBD1. J was trimmed by 2 bases and V by 4 bases; bases with no gene match: 4. CDR1 is LGHNA and CDR2 is YSLEER in the germline V gene. This CDR3 has 14 residues. This CDR3 is CASSPQTGNYGYTF. In nucleotides, the CDR3 is TGCGCCAGCAGCCCACAGACAGGGAACTATGGCTACACCTTC.

This clonotype was counted only a few times. The chain combines TRBV28 with TRBJ1-5; the match to TRBD1 covers 9 bases. V trimming: 8 bases; J trimming: 4 bases; junction bases outside the gene matches: 9. The CDR3 runs to 15 residues. Germline CDR1 reads MDHEN; CDR2 reads SYDVKM. The CDR3 DNA is TGTGCCAGCTGGGGGGACAGGGTGGAGAATCAGCCCCAGCATTTT. Translation gives CASWGDRVENQPQHF.

This clonotype was recorded a few times. The chain carries TRBV5-1 and TRBJ1-4, with no clear D. CDR3 length equals 14 residues. The V end lost 1 base, the J end lost 8 bases, and 12 bases lay between the germline ends. Per the germline V gene, CDR1 is SGHRS and CDR2 is YFSETQ. The CDR3 reads CASSLTSAVEKLFF. The CDR3 DNA follows: TGCGCCAGCAGCTTGACGAGCGCAGTGGAAAAACTGTTTTTT.

The chain links TRBV3-1 to TRBJ1-1, with a tentative D call TRBD1 (6 bases). V was clipped by 6 bases and J by 4 bases, with 18 bases between them. The CDR3 is 15 residues long. Germline lookup yields CDR1 LGHDT and CDR2 YNNKEL (reference sequence). CDR3 sequence: CASRPQQGLGTEAFF. The DNA of the CDR3 is TGTGCCAGCAGGCCCCAACAGGGATTGGGCACTGAAGCTTTCTTT.

This chain links TRBV5-1 with TRBJ1-1, with D unclear. The CDR3 is 14 amino acids. Trimming pared 3 bases from V and 1 base from J, leaving 10 bases between. Germline CDR1 is SGHRS and CDR2 is YFSETQ. CDR3 sequence: CASSSHLGNTEAFF. CDR3 in DNA: TGCGCCAGCAGCTCCCACCTGGGGAACACTGAAGCTTTCTTT. The full variable domain, rest sourced from reference TRBV5-1 and TRBJ1-1, is KAGVTQTPRYLIKTRGQQVTLSCSPISGHRSVSWYQQTPGQGLQFLFEYFSETQRNKGNFPGRFSGRQFSNSRSEMNVSTLELGDSALYLCASSSHLGNTEAFFGQGTRLTVV.

In its sample, this clonotype was seen a few times. The gene calls are TRBV15 and TRBJ1-2, with D tentatively TRBD1 (5 bases). Looked up from germline, CDR1 is LNHNV and CDR2 is YYDKDF (reference sequence). V shed 0 bases and J shed 8 bases, with 16 bases lying between them. The CDR3 length is 15 residues. As DNA, the CDR3 is TGTGCCACCAGCAGAGATCGAGGGGCGCGAGGAGGCTACACCTTC. This sequence encodes CATSRDRGARGGYTF.

The chain has TRBV29-1 and TRBJ2-2; no clear D gene. Germline CDR1 and CDR2: SQVTM and ANQGSEA. The V end was cut by 1 base, the J end by 0 bases, with 6 bases between. The CDR3 covers 14 residues. The CDR3 spells CSVEGHTNTGELFF. CDR3 nucleotides: TGCAGCGTTGAAGGCCACACGAACACCGGGGAGCTGTTTTTT.

Here the CDR3 DNA reads TGTGCCAGCAGCCGCTTAATAGCGGGAGCGACCTACGAGCAGTACTTC. Protein product: CASSRLIAGATYEQYF. The rearrangement uses TRBV3-1 and TRBJ2-7; 9 bases line up with TRBD2. V shed 4 bases, J shed 2 bases, and the junction held 9 bases outside the gene matches. The CDR3 length is 16 residues. Germline V gene sequence: CDR1 LGHDT, CDR2 YNNKEL (reference sequence).

This chain connects TRBV15 to TRBJ2-5; 8 bases are a match to TRBD1. This CDR3 spans 14 amino acids. Germline V gives CDR1 LNHNV, CDR2 YYDKDF (reference sequence). V lost 3 bases, J lost 0 bases, and 0 bases stayed unmatched. The CDR3 reads CATSRDRDQETQYF. The CDR3, as DNA: TGTGCCACCAGCAGGGACAGGGACCAAGAGACCCAGTACTTC.

V usage is TRBV18 and J usage is TRBJ1-6; D unresolved. Trimming pared 3 bases from V and 0 bases from J, leaving 21 bases between. The germline V gene encodes CDR1 KGHSH and CDR2 LQKENI. This CDR3 comprises 20 residues. CDR3 coding DNA: TGTGCCAGCTCACCCCTGCGCCTACCGGGCAGGAGCTCCTATAATTCACCCCTCCACTTT. Its protein product is CASSPLRLPGRSSYNSPLHF.

The chain recombines TRBV3-1 with TRBJ2-7; 8 nucleotides align to TRBD1. The trim removed 1 base at V and 2 bases at J, leaving 1 base unmatched. Germline lookup yields CDR1 LGHDT and CDR2 YNNKEL (reference sequence). This CDR3 contains 14 residues. The CDR3 DNA follows: TGTGCCAGCAGCCAAGTGACAGGGGCCTACGAGCAGTACTTC. This gives the protein CASSQVTGAYEQYF.

This clonotype was observed a handful of times. No DNA is shown, since the ends of the CDR3 on it are uncertain; the CDR3 is the one TCRdb lists. V gene TRBV7-2 combines with J gene TRBJ1-1. CDR1 is SGHTA, CDR2 FQGNSA, per germline. The CDR3 totals 13 residues, both ends included. The CDR3 is CASSLGTGRRAFF.

This clonotype has only a few counts. The rearrangement uses TRBV5-1 and TRBJ1-1, with D hard to call. V lost 1 base and J 0 bases, leaving 7 bases between the germline ends. The CDR3 length is 14 residues. Germline V CDR1 and CDR2: SGHRS, YFSETQ. CDR3 in DNA: TGCGCCAGCAGCTTGAGGGTCATGAACACTGAAGCTTTCTTT. This translates into CASSLRVMNTEAFF.

This sequence joins TRBV5-6 and TRBJ1-1, with a tentative D call TRBD1 (6 bases). The CDR3 has 14 amino acids. V gave up 4 bases and J gave up 3 bases, with 13 bases separating them. CDR1 is SGHDT, CDR2 YYEEEE, per germline. CDR3 nucleotides: TGTGCCAGCAGCCTGACAGGCCCGGACACTGAAGCTTTCTTT. This gives the protein CASSLTGPDTEAFF.